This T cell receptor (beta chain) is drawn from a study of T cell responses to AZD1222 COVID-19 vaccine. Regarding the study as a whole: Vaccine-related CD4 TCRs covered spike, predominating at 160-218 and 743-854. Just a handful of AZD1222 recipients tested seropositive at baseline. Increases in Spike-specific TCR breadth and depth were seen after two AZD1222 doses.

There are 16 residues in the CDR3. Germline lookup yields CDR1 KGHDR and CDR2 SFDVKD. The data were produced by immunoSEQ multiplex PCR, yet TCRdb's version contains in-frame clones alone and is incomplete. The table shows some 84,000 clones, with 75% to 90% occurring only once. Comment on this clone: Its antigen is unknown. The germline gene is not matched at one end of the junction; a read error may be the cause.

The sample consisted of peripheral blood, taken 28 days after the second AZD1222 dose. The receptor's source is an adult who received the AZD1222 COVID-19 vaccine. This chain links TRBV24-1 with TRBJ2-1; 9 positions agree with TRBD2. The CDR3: CATSDLLAGGYSEQFF. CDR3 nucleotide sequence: TGTGCCACCAGTGATTTATTGGCGGGAGGGTACAGTGAGCAGTTCTTC.